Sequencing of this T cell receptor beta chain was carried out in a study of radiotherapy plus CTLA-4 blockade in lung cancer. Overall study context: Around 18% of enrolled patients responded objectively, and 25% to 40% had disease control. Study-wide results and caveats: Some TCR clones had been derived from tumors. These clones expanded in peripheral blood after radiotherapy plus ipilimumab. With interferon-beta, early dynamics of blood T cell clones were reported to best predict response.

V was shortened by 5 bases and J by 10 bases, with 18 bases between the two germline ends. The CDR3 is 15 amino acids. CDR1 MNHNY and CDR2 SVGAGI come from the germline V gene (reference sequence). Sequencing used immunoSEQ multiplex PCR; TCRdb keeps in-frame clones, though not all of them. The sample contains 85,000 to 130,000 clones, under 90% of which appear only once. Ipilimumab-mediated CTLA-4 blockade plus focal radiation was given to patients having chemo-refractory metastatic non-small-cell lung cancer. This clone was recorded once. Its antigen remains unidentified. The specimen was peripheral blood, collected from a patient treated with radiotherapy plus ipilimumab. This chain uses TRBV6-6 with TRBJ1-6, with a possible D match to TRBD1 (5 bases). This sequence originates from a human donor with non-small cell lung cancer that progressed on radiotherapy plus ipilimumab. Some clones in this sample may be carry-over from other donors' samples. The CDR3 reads CASSPPNNRWSPLHF. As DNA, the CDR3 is TGTGCCAGCAGTCCCCCTAATAACAGGTGGTCACCCCTCCACTTT.